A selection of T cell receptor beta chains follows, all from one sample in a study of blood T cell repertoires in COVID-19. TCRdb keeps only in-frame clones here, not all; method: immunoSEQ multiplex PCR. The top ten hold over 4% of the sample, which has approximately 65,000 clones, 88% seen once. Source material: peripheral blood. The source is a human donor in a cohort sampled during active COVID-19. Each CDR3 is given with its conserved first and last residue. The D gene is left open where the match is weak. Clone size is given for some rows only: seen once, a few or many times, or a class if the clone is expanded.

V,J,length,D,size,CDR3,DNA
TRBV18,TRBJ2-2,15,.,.,CASSPGHQNTGELFF,TGTGCCAGCTCACCGGGGCACCAGAACACCGGGGAGCTGTTTTTT
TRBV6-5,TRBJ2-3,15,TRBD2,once,CASSYLAGSTDTQYF,TGTGCCAGCAGTTACCTAGCGGGGAGTACAGATACGCAGTATTTT
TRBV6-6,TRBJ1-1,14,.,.,CASSRTALNTEAFF,TGTGCCAGCAGTAGGACAGCACTGAACACTGAAGCTTTCTTT
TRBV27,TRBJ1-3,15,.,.,CASSAGGVEGNTIYF,TGTGCCAGCAGTGCCGGGGGGGTGGAGGGAAACACCATATATTTT
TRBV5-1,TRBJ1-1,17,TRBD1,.,CASSLGGTGEMGTEAFF,TGCGCCAGCAGCTTGGGTGGGACAGGGGAGATGGGCACTGAAGCTTTCTTT
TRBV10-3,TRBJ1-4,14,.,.,CAISPGSTNEKLFF,TGTGCCATCAGTCCAGGATCAACTAATGAAAAACTGTTTTTT
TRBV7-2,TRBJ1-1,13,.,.,CASSLGQNTEAFF,TGTGCCAGCAGCTTGGGACAGAACACTGAAGCTTTCTTT
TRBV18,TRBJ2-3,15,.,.,CASSPLETSTDTQYF,TGTGCCAGCTCACCACTTGAGACTAGCACAGATACGCAGTATTTT
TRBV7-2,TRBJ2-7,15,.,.,CASSGTWGPSYEQYF,TGTGCCAGCAGCGGAACATGGGGGCCGTCCTACGAGCAGTACTTC
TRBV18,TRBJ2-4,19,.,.,CASSPSGTAKRGVKNIQYF,TGTGCCAGCTCACCGTCCGGGACAGCAAAGAGGGGGGTCAAAAACATTCAGTACTTC
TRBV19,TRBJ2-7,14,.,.,CASSTASASYEQYF,TGTGCCAGTAGTACAGCTAGCGCCTCCTACGAGCAGTACTTC
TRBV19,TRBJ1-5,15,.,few,CASTNLGRSNQPQHF,TGTGCCAGTACTAATTTGGGCCGAAGCAATCAGCCCCAGCATTTT
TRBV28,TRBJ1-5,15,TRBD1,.,CASSGPTGSQQPQHF,TGTGCCAGCAGTGGGCCGACAGGGTCGCAGCAGCCCCAGCATTTT
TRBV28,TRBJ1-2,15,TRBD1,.,CASSPRTGGYGGYTF,TGTGCCAGCAGTCCTCGGACAGGGGGCTACGGTGGCTACACCTTC
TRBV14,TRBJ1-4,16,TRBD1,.,CASSRGTGAGGEKLFF,TGTGCCAGCAGCCGGGGGACAGGGGCTGGGGGTGAAAAACTGTTTTTT
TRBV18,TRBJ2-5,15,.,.,CASSPTAGVQETQYF,TGTGCCAGCTCACCAACAGCAGGGGTTCAAGAGACCCAGTACTTC
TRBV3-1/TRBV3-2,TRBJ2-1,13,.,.,CASSPGNYNEQFF,TGTGCCAGCAGCCCCGGGAATTACAATGAGCAGTTCTTC
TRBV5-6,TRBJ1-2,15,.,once,CASSLAGQPPSGYTF,TGTGCCAGCAGCTTAGCGGGACAACCTCCCTCCGGCTACACCTTC
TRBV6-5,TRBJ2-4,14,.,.,CASRGLSTKNIQYF,TGTGCCTCCAGAGGACTCTCGACCAAAAACATTCAGTACTTC
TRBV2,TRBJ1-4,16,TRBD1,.,CASRRQGGTGNEKLFF,TGTGCCAGCAGGAGGCAGGGGGGCACTGGAAATGAAAAACTGTTTTTT
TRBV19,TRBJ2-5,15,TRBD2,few,CASSSASGGKETQYF,TGTGCCAGTAGTTCGGCTAGCGGGGGCAAAGAGACCCAGTACTTC
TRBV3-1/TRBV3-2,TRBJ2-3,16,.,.,CASSQVGEAGSSTQYF,TGTGCCAGCAGCCAAGTGGGGGAGGCCGGTTCGAGTACGCAGTATTTT
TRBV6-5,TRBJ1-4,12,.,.,CASGRVREKLFF,TGTGCCAGCGGGAGGGTTAGAGAAAAACTGTTTTTT
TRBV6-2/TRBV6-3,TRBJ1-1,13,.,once,CASSYLLNTEAFF,TGTGCCAGCAGTTACTTACTAAACACTGAAGCTTTCTTT
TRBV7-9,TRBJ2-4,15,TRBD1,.,CASSLVGQGKNIQYF,TGTGCCAGCAGCTTAGTGGGACAGGGCAAAAACATTCAGTACTTC
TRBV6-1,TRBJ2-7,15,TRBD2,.,CASSEVAGGPYEQYF,TGTGCCAGCAGTGAAGTAGCGGGAGGTCCCTACGAGCAGTACTTC
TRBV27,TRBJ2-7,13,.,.,CASSLRDSYEQYF,TGTGCCAGCAGTTTGCGGGACTCCTACGAGCAGTACTTC
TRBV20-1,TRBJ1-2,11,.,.,CSADQGLGYTF,TGCAGTGCAGATCAGGGGCTTGGCTACACCTTC
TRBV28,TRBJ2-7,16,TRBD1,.,CASSFQRRRGSYEQYF,TGTGCCAGCAGTTTCCAAAGGCGCAGGGGGTCCTACGAGCAGTACTTC
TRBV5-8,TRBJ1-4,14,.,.,CASSFGLSGEKLFF,TGTGCCAGCAGCTTCGGGTTATCTGGAGAAAAACTGTTTTTT
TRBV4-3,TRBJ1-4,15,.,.,CASSQIQATNEKLFF,TGCGCCAGCAGCCAAATACAGGCAACTAATGAAAAACTGTTTTTT
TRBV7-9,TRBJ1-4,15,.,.,CASSLAAARSEKLFF,TGTGCCAGCAGCTTAGCGGCAGCCCGGAGTGAAAAACTGTTTTTT
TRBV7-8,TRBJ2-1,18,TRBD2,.,CASSPVTSGRSLTGEQFF,TGTGCCAGCAGCCCTGTGACTAGCGGGAGGTCTCTCACGGGTGAGCAGTTCTTC
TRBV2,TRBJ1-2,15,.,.,CASSENPPVDYGYTF,TGTGCCAGCAGTGAAAACCCCCCGGTAGACTATGGCTACACCTTC
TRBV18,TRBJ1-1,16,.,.,CASSPTTGGGNTEAFF,TGTGCCAGCTCACCGACCACGGGAGGGGGGAACACTGAAGCTTTCTTT
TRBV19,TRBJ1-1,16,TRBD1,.,CASSKVGTALNTEAFF,TGTGCCAGTAGTAAGGTGGGGACAGCCCTTAACACTGAAGCTTTCTTT
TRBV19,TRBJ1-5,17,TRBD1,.,CASSIVWDRGLGQPQHF,TGTGCCAGTAGTATAGTCTGGGACAGGGGACTGGGGCAGCCCCAGCATTTT
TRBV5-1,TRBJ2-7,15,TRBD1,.,CASSPVPTGGYEQYF,TGCGCCAGCAGCCCAGTTCCGACAGGGGGTTACGAGCAGTACTTC
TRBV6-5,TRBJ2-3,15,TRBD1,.,CASRSRRTGADTQYF,TGTGCCAGCAGATCAAGGCGGACAGGGGCAGATACGCAGTATTTT
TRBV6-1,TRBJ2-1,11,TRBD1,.,CASSEGTGQFF,TGTGCCAGCAGTGAGGGGACAGGGCAGTTCTTC
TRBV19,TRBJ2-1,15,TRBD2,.,CASIRTSGRGSEQFF,TGTGCCAGTATCAGGACTAGCGGGAGAGGAAGTGAGCAGTTCTTC
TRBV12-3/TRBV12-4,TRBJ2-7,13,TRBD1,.,CASSPQGFYEQYF,TGTGCCAGCAGTCCACAGGGGTTCTACGAGCAGTACTTC
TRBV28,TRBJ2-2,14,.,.,CASSLIARGRELFF,TGTGCCAGCAGTTTAATCGCCAGGGGCCGGGAGCTGTTTTTT
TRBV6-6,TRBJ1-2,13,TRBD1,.,CASRKGQGNGYTF,TGTGCCAGCAGAAAGGGACAGGGTAATGGCTACACCTTC
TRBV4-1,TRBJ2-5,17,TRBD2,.,CASSQAPSGGPLETQYF,TGCGCCAGCAGCCAAGCACCTAGCGGGGGTCCTCTCGAGACCCAGTACTTC
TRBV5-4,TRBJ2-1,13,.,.,CASSLESFNEQFF,TGTGCCAGCAGCTTGGAATCCTTCAATGAGCAGTTCTTC
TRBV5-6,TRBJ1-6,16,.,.,CASSPGLGRPNSPLHF,TGTGCCAGCAGCCCGGGATTGGGGAGGCCTAATTCACCCCTCCACTTT
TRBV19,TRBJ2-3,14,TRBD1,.,CASSSGQVKDTQYF,TGTGCCAGTAGTTCCGGACAGGTTAAAGATACGCAGTATTTT
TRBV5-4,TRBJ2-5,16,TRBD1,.,CASSLVGQGAGETQYF,TGTGCCAGCAGCTTGGTAGGGCAGGGGGCCGGAGAGACCCAGTACTTC
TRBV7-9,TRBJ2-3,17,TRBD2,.,CASSLIASGSSTDTQYF,TGTGCCAGCAGCTTAATCGCTAGCGGGTCAAGCACAGATACGCAGTATTTT
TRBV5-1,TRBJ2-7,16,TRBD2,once,CASSSGGLADSYEQYF,TGCGCCAGCAGCTCGGGGGGACTAGCGGATTCCTACGAGCAGTACTTC
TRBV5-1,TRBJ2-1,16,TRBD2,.,CASSEVVLAGGGEQFF,TGCGCCAGCAGCGAGGTCGTACTAGCGGGAGGCGGTGAGCAGTTCTTC
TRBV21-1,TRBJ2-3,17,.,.,CASSKVRREGRLDTQYF,TGTGCCAGCAGCAAAGTCCGGCGGGAGGGCCGCCTAGATACGCAGTATTTT
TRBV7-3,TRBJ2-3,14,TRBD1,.,CASSLGQSTDTQYF,TGTGCCAGCAGCCTGGGACAGAGCACAGATACGCAGTATTTT
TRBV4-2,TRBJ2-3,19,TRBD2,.,CASSQIQAGGSASTDTQYF,TGTGCCAGCAGCCAAATCCAAGCGGGGGGGTCTGCTAGCACAGATACGCAGTATTTT